Presented here are 11 T cell receptor beta chains from one specimen sequenced in a study of glioma-infiltrating T cells after dendritic cell vaccination. Clones were sequenced by immunoSEQ multiplex PCR, and TCRdb holds only the in-frame ones, with some missing. This table has about 36,000 clones, roughly four fifths appearing once. The sequencing used blood, collected before dendritic cell vaccination. The origin of the receptors is a human donor with glioblastoma.

This clone was seen a few times. The sample carries other DNA sequences with the same CDR3. The V and J genes are TRBV19 and TRBJ1-6; no clear D gene. The CDR3 spans 12 residues. The germline V gene has CDR1 LNHDA and CDR2 SQIVND (reference sequence). V gave up 4 bases and J gave up 7 bases, with 5 bases separating them. This chain's CDR3 is CASSTINSPLHF. CDR3 sequence (DNA): TGTGCCAGTAGTACTATCAATTCACCCCTCCACTTT.

This sequence joins TRBV6-6 and TRBJ1-1; TRBD1 might be the D (5 bases). Germline CDR1 and CDR2: MNHNY and SVGAGI (reference sequence). Trimming took 2 bases from V and 7 from J, leaving 14 bases between them. The CDR3 sequence is 14 residues long. The CDR3 region has the DNA TGTGCCAGCAGTTACGGGGGGGATAGGGGTGAAGCTTTCTTT. Protein product: CASSYGGDRGEAFF.

The genes are TRBV5-1 and TRBJ1-6, with 8 bases aligning to TRBD1. The CDR3 runs to 15 residues. Trimming removed 2 bases from V and 6 bases from J; junction bases left unmatched: 4. Germline CDR1 SGHRS, CDR2 YFSETQ. The CDR3 DNA reads TGCGCCAGCAGCTTACAGGGGGTCGGTAATTCACCCCTCCACTTT. The encoded protein is CASSLQGVGNSPLHF.

This chain links TRBV12-5 with TRBJ2-1; 10 bases line up with TRBD2. V shed 4 bases, J shed 9 bases, and the junction held 12 bases outside the gene matches. CDR1 is LGHNT, CDR2 FRNRAP, per germline. This CDR3 comprises 16 residues. CDR3 loop: CASGSHGTSDGIEQFF. The CDR3, as DNA: TGTGCTAGTGGTTCCCATGGGACTAGCGATGGGATTGAGCAGTTCTTC.

This clone was detected a few times. The gene calls are TRBV6-5 and TRBJ2-7; D may be TRBD1 (6 bases). This CDR3 is built from 14 residues. V lost 4 bases and J lost 5, with 15 bases in between. Germline loops: CDR1 MNHEY, CDR2 SVGAGI. This CDR3 is CASSLLGGADEQYF. CDR3 DNA: TGTGCCAGCAGTTTACTTGGGGGCGCGGACGAGCAGTACTTC.

The rearrangement joins TRBV28 to TRBJ1-5; D is undetermined. Germline-derived CDR1 and CDR2 are MDHEN and SYDVKM. The CDR3 runs to 19 residues. The ends were cut back, 4 bases at V and 5 bases at J, with 27 bases in the middle. The CDR3 bases are TGTGCCAGCAGTTCGTTAGGTTTGTTTTCTTTTAGCGAGGATCAGCCCCAGCATTTT. Translation: CASSSLGLFSFSEDQPQHF.

The chain has TRBV11-2 and TRBJ1-2, with D unclear. CDR1 SGHAT and CDR2 FQNNGV come from the germline V gene. This CDR3 is 14 amino acids long. The germline V and J ends were trimmed by 5 bases and 4 bases, with 14 bases remaining between them. As DNA, the CDR3 is TGTGCCAGCAGCGTAGGTAATGGAGGCTATGGCTACACCTTC. Translated: CASSVGNGGYGYTF.

This rearrangement joins TRBV15 to TRBJ2-2; tentatively, D is TRBD1 (5 bases). V was cut by 2 bases and J by 5 bases, with 9 bases left in between. The CDR3 is 14 amino acids. Germline V gives CDR1 LNHNV, CDR2 YYDKDF (reference sequence). This CDR3 is CATSRHDSTGELFF. The CDR3, as DNA: TGTGCCACCAGCAGACATGACAGTACCGGGGAGCTGTTTTTT.

This clone was seen a handful of times. The V gene is TRBV11-2, the J gene TRBJ1-3; D not certain. The CDR3 sequence is 17 residues long. Germline V lookup: CDR1 SGHAT, CDR2 FQNNGV. V was shortened by 1 base and J by 1 base, with 14 bases between the two germline ends. The CDR3 loop is CASSLAGGYGSGNTIYF. In DNA, the CDR3 is TGTGCCAGCAGCTTAGCGGGAGGATACGGGTCTGGAAACACCATATATTTT.

This chain links TRBV5-1 with TRBJ2-2; 8 positions match TRBD2. The germline V gene has CDR1 SGHRS and CDR2 YFSETQ. The junction had 16 bases not matched to a gene; V was cut back by 1 base and J by 5 bases. The CDR3 totals 19 residues. CDR3 coding DNA: TGCGCCAGCAGCTTGATGCAGGAGCGGGGGCCTAGACGGACCGGGGAGCTGTTTTTT. Protein: CASSLMQERGPRRTGELFF.

This clone has only a few counts. The chain carries TRBV7-6 and TRBJ2-3; D unresolved. CDR1 SGHVS and CDR2 FNYEAQ come from the germline V gene. V lost 0 bases and J lost 3, with 13 bases in between. This CDR3 contains 16 residues. The CDR3 spells CASSLAYEEITDTQYF. CDR3 in DNA: TGTGCCAGCAGCTTAGCTTACGAGGAGATAACAGATACGCAGTATTTT.